This T cell receptor beta chain was identified during a study of shared clonotypes between healthy human individuals. Trimming pared 1 base from V and 4 bases from J, leaving 10 bases between. This CDR3 has 15 amino acids. The V gene's germline CDR1 is LGHNA and CDR2 YSLEER. Study results and caveats: In the sorted subsets, rarefaction showed sequencing was incomplete despite large depth. Estimated clonotype richness was generally higher in naive than memory subsets.

Terminally differentiated effector memory CD45RA+ cells were left out of the naive CD8 fraction, which was CD45RO-negative and positively selected for CCR7. Each cell subset's genomic DNA was divided evenly among several immunoSEQ plates. In the original workflow: Without quality scores, immunoSEQ junctional reads could not be filtered like full-length reads. Generated by immunoSEQ multiplex PCR, the TCRdb table keeps only in-frame clones and is missing some. V, J and clone size were drawn from that table, and D and trimming were deduced from the DNA. The repertoire holds about 2.1 million clones, with 85% to 95% as singletons. To note about this clone: The antigen is undetermined.

The sequence was obtained from a man younger than 35 in good health. Some clones in this sample may be carry-over from other donors' samples. V is TRBV4-3 and J is TRBJ2-2; tentative D call: TRBD1 (6 bases). The source material was naive CD8+ T cells from PBMCs. The CDR3 nucleotides are TGCGCCAGCAGCCAAGCCTGGACAGTCACCGGGGAGCTGTTTTTT. Residues: CASSQAWTVTGELFF.